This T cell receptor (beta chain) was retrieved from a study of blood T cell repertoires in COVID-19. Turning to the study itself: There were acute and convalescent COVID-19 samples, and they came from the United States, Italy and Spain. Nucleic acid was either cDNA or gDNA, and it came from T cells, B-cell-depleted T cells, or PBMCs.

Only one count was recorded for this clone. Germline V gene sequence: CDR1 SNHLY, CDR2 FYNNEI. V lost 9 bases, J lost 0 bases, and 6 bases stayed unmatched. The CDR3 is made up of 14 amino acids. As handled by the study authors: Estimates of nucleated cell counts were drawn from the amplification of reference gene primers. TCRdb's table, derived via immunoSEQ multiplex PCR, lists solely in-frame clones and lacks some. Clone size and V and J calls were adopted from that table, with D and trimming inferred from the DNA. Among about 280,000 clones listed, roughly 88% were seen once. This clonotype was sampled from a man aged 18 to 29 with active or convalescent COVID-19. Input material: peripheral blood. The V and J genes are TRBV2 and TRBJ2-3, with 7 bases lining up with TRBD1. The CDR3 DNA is TGTGCCAGGCGAAGGGGGCGTAGCACAGATACGCAGTATTTT. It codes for CARRRGRSTDTQYF.